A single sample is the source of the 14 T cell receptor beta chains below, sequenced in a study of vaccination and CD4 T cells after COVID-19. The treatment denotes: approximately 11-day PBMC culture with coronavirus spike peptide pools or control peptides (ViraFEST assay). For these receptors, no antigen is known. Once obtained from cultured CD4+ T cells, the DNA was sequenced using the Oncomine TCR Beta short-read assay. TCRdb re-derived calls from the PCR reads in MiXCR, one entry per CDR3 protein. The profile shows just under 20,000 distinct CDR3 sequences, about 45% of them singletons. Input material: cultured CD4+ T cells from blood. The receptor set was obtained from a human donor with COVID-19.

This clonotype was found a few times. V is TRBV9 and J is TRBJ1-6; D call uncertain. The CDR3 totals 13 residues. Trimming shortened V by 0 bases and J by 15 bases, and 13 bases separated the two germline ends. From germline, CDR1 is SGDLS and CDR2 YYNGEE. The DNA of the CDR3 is TGTGCCAGCAGCGTAGGGCACTCCAACCTCCTCCACTTT. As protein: CASSVGHSNLLHF.

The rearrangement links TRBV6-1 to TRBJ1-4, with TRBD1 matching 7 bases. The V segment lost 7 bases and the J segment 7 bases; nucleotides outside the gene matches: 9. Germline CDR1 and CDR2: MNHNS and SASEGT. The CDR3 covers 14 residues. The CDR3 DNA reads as TGTGCCAGCAACGGCCCAGGGGGAGGTGAAAAACTGTTTTTT. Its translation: CASNGPGGGEKLFF.

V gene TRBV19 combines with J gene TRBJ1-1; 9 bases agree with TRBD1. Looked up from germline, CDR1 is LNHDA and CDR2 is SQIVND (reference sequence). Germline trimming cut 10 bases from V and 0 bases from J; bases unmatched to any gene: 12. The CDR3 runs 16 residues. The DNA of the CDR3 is TGTGCCACACTCCCCGACAGGGGGGTAATGAACACTGAAGCTTTCTTT. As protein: CATLPDRGVMNTEAFF. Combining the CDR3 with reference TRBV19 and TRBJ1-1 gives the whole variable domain DGGITQSPKYLFRKEGQNVTLSCEQNLNHDAMYWYRQDPGQGLRLIYYSQIVNDFQKGDIAEGYSVSREKKESFPLTVTSAQKNPTAFYLCATLPDRGVMNTEAFFGQGTRLTVV.

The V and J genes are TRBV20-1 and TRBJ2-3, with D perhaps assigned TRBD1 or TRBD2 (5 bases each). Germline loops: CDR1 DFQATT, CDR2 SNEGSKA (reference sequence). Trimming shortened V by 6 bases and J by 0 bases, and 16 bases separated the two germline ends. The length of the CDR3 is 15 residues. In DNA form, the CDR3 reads TGCAGTGCGCAGAGGGACCCAATTAGCACAGATACGCAGTATTTT. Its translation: CSAQRDPISTDTQYF.

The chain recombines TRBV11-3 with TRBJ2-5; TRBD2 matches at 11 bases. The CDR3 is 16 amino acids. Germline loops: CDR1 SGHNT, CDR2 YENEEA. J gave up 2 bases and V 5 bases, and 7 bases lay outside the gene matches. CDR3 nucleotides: TGTGCCAGCAGCAAGCCTAGCGGGGGGAATCAAGAGACCCAGTACTTC. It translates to CASSKPSGGNQETQYF.

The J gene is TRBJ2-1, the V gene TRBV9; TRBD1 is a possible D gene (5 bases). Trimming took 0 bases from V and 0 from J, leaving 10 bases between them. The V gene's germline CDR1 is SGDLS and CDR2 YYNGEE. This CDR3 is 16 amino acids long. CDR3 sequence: CASSVASGNSYNEQFF. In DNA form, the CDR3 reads TGTGCCAGCAGCGTAGCTTCAGGGAACTCCTACAATGAGCAGTTCTTC.

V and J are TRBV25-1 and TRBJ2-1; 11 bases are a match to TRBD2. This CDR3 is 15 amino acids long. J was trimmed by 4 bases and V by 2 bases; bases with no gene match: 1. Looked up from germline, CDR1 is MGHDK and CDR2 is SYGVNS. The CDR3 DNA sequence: TGTGCCAGCAGTGAACCTAGCGGGGGGTACAATGAGCAGTTCTTC. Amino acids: CASSEPSGGYNEQFF. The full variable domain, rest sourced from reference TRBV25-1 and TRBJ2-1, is EADIYQTPRYLVIGTGKKITLECSQTMGHDKMYWYQQDPGMELHLIHYSYGVNSTEKGDLSSESTVSRIRTEHFPLTLESARPSHTSQYLCASSEPSGGYNEQFFGPGTRLTVL.

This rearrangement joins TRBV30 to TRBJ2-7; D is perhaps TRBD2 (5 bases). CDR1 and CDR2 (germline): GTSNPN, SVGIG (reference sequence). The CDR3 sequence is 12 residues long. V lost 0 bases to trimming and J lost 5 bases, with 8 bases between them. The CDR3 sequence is CAWSVGGHEQYF. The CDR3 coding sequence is TGTGCCTGGAGTGTTGGCGGGCACGAGCAGTACTTC.

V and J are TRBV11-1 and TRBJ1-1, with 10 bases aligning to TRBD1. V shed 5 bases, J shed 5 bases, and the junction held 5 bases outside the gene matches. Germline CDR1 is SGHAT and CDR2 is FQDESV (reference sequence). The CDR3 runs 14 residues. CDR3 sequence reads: CASSLGQGWTEAFF. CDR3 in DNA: TGTGCCAGCAGCCTGGGACAGGGGTGGACTGAAGCTTTCTTT.

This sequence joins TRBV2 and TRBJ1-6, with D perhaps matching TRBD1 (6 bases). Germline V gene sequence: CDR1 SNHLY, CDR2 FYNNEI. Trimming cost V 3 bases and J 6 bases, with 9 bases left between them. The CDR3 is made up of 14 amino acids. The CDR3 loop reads CASSESGVNSPLHF. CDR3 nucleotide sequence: TGTGCCAGCAGTGAGTCAGGGGTTAATTCACCCCTCCACTTT.

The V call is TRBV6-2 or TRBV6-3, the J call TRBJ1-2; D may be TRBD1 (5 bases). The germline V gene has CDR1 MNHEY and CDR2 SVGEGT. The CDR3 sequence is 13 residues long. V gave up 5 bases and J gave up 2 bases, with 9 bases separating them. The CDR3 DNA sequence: TGTGCCAGCAGTGCGACAGAGAACTATGGCTACACCTTC. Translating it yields CASSATENYGYTF.

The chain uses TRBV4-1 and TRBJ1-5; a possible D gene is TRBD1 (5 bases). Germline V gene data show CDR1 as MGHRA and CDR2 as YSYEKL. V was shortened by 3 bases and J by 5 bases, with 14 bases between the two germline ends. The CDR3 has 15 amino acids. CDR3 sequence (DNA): TGCGCCAGCAGCCAGGGGACCGCTCCTGATCAGCCCCAGCATTTT. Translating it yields CASSQGTAPDQPQHF.

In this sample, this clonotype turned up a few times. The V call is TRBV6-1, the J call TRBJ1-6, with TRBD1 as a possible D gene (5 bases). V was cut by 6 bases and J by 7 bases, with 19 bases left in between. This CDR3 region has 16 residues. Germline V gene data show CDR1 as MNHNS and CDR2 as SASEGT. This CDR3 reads CASSQSIGGVNSPLHF. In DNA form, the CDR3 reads TGTGCCAGCAGCCAAAGTATCGGGGGAGTCAATTCACCCCTCCACTTT.

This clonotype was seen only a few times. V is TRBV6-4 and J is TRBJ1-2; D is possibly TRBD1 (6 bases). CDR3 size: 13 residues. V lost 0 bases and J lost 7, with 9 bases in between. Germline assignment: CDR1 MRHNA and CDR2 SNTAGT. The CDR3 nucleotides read TGTGCCAGCAGTGACTCGACCAGGGGTGGCTACACCTTC. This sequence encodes CASSDSTRGGYTF.